The present entry profiles one T cell receptor beta chain with its context. TCRdb used MiXCR to reprocess the 5' RACE reads, holding one entry per CDR3 protein. The table has 500,000 to 700,000 distinct CDR3 sequences, approximately 21% seen once. The data were taken from a study of T cells after yellow fever vaccination. Germline values: CDR1 MNHEY, CDR2 SVGAGI. Trimming pared 6 bases from V and 0 bases from J, leaving 12 bases between. This CDR3 is 14 amino acids long. The receptor was derived from a man aged 25-45 years who received the YFV17D yellow fever vaccine. The input for sequencing was PBMCs, taken 15 days after the yellow fever booster vaccination. The chain links TRBV6-5 to TRBJ2-7; D perhaps matches TRBD1 (6 bases). CDR3 coding DNA: TGTGCCAGCAGGTTAACGGACAGCTCCTACGAGCAGTACTTC. It encodes CASRLTDSSYEQYF.